The 16 T cell receptor beta chains reported below all come from one sample, sequenced in a study of blood T cell repertoires in COVID-19 (dated by TCRdb to 2020 to 2022). Receptor amplification or capture employed the immunoSEQ multiplex PCR assay. This is the immuneACCESS table as TCRdb keeps it, with only in-frame sequences that have V and J called. A part of the clones is gone; compared with another copy, unresolved V genes explain less than half, and the rest is unexplained. The sample profile shows about 140,000 clones; over 75% of them were found once. The ten largest clonotypes hold just under 3% of the sample. Sample: peripheral blood. These receptors all come from a man aged 50-60 years with acute or convalescent COVID-19.

The chain links TRBV19 to TRBJ2-2; possible D gene TRBD1, 5 bases. CDR3 length equals 15 residues. In germline, CDR1 is LNHDA, CDR2 SQIVND (reference sequence). Trimming took off 2 bases at V and 1 base at J, with 8 bases between the two ends. CDR3 amino acids: CASSIKDRNTGELFF. The CDR3 DNA reads TGTGCCAGTAGTATAAAAGACAGGAACACCGGGGAGCTGTTTTTT.

CDR3 nucleotide sequence: TGTGCCAGCAGTCGCGACAGGGCCAGGGGCGGCTACACCTTC. This gives the protein CASSRDRARGGYTF. The chain carries TRBV14 and TRBJ1-2, with 7 bases that match TRBD1. Germline CDR1 and CDR2: SGHDN and FVKESK. Trimming removed 6 bases from V and 8 bases from J; junction bases left unmatched: 12. This CDR3 has 14 residues.

V gene TRBV19 combines with J gene TRBJ1-1, with D possibly TRBD1 on 5 matching bases. The CDR3 sequence is 16 residues long. V lost 1 base, J lost 4 bases, and 16 bases lay in between. The germline V gene has CDR1 LNHDA and CDR2 SQIVND (reference sequence). Here the CDR3 reads CASSIGRDLVRTEAFF. Here the CDR3 DNA reads TGTGCCAGTAGTATAGGGCGGGACCTTGTGCGCACTGAAGCTTTCTTT.

J is TRBJ2-5 and V is TRBV13, with 7 positions matching TRBD2. This CDR3 is 14 amino acids long. Germline values: CDR1 PRHDT, CDR2 FYEKMQ (reference sequence). Trimming at V came to 7 bases and at J to 5 bases, leaving 10 bases not matched to a gene. The CDR3 region is CASTDLGGVETQYF. The CDR3, as DNA: TGTGCCAGCACCGACTTGGGGGGGGTCGAGACCCAGTACTTC.

The chain recombines TRBV6-5 with TRBJ1-2; D may be TRBD1 (5 bases). Germline V gene lookup returns CDR1 MNHEY and CDR2 SVGAGI. The CDR3 covers 15 residues. V was cut by 3 bases and J by 2 bases, with 13 bases left in between. CDR3 coding DNA: TGTGCCAGCAGTTATTCGGCGCGACAGAACTATGGCTACACCTTC. It encodes CASSYSARQNYGYTF.

V usage is TRBV6-5 and J usage is TRBJ1-4; 8 positions match TRBD1. The CDR3 contains 15 residues. V shed 0 bases and J 5 bases; nucleotides not matched to a gene: 2. Germline-derived CDR1 and CDR2 are MNHEY and SVGAGI. The CDR3 loop is CASSYSRGRNEKLFF. The CDR3 DNA follows: TGTGCCAGCAGTTACTCCAGGGGGCGGAATGAAAAACTGTTTTTT.

The chain combines TRBV12-5 with TRBJ1-6; 9 nucleotides align to TRBD1. CDR1 and CDR2 (germline): LGHNT, FRNRAP. Trimming at V came to 4 bases and at J to 6 bases, leaving 4 bases not matched to a gene. The CDR3 length is 15 residues. The CDR3 spells CASGYGQGSNSPLHF. DNA of the CDR3: TGTGCTAGTGGTTACGGACAGGGGAGTAATTCACCCCTCCACTTT.

This chain uses TRBV10-3 with TRBJ2-3; possibly TRBD2 for D (5 bases). CDR1 is ENHRY, CDR2 SYGVKD, per germline. The length of the CDR3 is 16 residues. Between the trimmed V and J ends, which lost 0 bases and 1 base, there was a span of 11 bases. The DNA for the CDR3 is TGTGCCATCAGTGAGTCTCTCGGGGATGGCACAGATACGCAGTATTTT. Amino acids: CAISESLGDGTDTQYF.

The genes are TRBV7-2 and TRBJ2-3, with D perhaps matching TRBD2 (6 bases). This CDR3 is 16 amino acids long. The germline CDR1 and CDR2 sequences are SGHTA and FQGNSA. Trimming removed 11 bases at V and 1 base at J, with 22 bases between. The CDR3 DNA sequence: TGTGCCTCGGAGCGGGCCTGGGGCTATCGCACAGATACGCAGTATTTT. It codes for CASERAWGYRTDTQYF. The whole variable domain, filled in from reference TRBV7-2 and TRBJ2-3, reads GAGVSQSPSNKVTEKGKDVELRCDPISGHTALYWYRQSLGQGLEFLIYFQGNSAPDKSGLPSDRFSAERTGGSVSTLTIQRTQQEDSAVYLCASERAWGYRTDTQYFGPGTRLTVL.

This clone occurred once. This chain links TRBV27 with TRBJ2-4, with 8 bases identical to TRBD1. The V gene end was trimmed by 6 bases and the J gene end by 6 bases; junction bases not matched to a gene: 4. The CDR3 is made up of 13 amino acids. Germline CDR1 MNHEY, CDR2 SMNVEV (reference sequence). This chain's CDR3 is CASRPGQGNIQYF. The DNA for the CDR3 is TGTGCCAGCAGACCCGGACAGGGAAACATTCAGTACTTC.

This clone showed up just a few times. The chain employs TRBV27 and TRBJ2-7; 7 bases are shared with TRBD1. J lost 2 bases, V lost 5 bases, and 9 bases had no gene match. The germline CDR1 and CDR2 sequences are MNHEY and SMNVEV (reference sequence). The length of the CDR3 is 15 residues. This CDR3 reads CASSTRDSSAYEQYF. The DNA for the CDR3 is TGTGCCAGCAGTACTCGGGACAGCTCCGCCTACGAGCAGTACTTC.

J is TRBJ1-3 and V is TRBV18; no reliable D call. CDR1 is KGHSH and CDR2 is LQKENI in the germline V gene. The CDR3 runs 15 residues. The ends were cut back, 3 bases at V and 0 bases at J, with 9 bases in the middle. CDR3 sequence: CASSPPFGSGNTIYF. In DNA, the CDR3 is TGTGCCAGCTCACCCCCATTCGGCTCTGGAAACACCATATATTTT.

The J gene is TRBJ2-1, the V gene TRBV7-9, with 7 bases fitting TRBD2. The CDR3 spans 14 residues. Losses at the gene ends were 1 base for V and 5 bases for J; bases not matched to a gene: 2. The germline V gene encodes CDR1 SEHNR and CDR2 FQNEAQ (reference sequence). The CDR3: CASSLGLADNEQFF. The CDR3 DNA reads TGTGCCAGCAGCTTAGGACTAGCTGACAATGAGCAGTTCTTC.

V and J are TRBV10-1 and TRBJ2-1, with 7 nucleotides matching TRBD2. J lost 0 bases, V lost 8 bases, and 4 bases had no gene match. The CDR3 is 14 residues long. CDR1 and CDR2 from the germline V gene are WNHNN and SYGVQD (reference sequence). Written as DNA, the CDR3 is TGCGCCAGCGCTAGCGGCGACTCCTACAATGAGCAGTTCTTC. Its protein is CASASGDSYNEQFF.

Regarding this clone: The sample contains more than one DNA sequence encoding this CDR3. The J gene is TRBJ1-2, the V gene TRBV4-2; 7 bases line up with TRBD1. Germline V gene sequence: CDR1 LGHNA, CDR2 YNFKEQ. Germline trimming cut 1 base from V and 2 bases from J; bases unmatched to any gene: 4. The CDR3 runs 15 residues. Here the CDR3 DNA reads TGTGCCAGCAGCCAAGTCTCGGGACAGAACTATGGCTACACCTTC. This sequence encodes CASSQVSGQNYGYTF.

The V gene is TRBV4-1, the J gene TRBJ2-7, with a possible D match to TRBD2 (5 bases). Germline CDR1 is MGHRA and CDR2 is YSYEKL. CDR3 length equals 15 residues. Trimming stripped 3 bases from V and 0 bases from J, with 12 bases between. CDR3 DNA: TGCGCCAGCAGCCAGGTCTTAGGGAGCTCCTACGAGCAGTACTTC. Translating gives CASSQVLGSSYEQYF.